Below are 5 T cell receptor beta chains sequenced from a single sample in a study of T cell clonotyping in hematopoietic cell transplantation. Clones were read by immunoSEQ multiplex PCR, and TCRdb kept only the in-frame ones, dropping some. In the table there are 50,000 or so clones, about four fifths of which are singletons. The time point denotes: recipient sample about 28 days before transplant, after cytoreduction. Source: peripheral blood mononuclear cells, taken before stem cell transplant. These receptors all stem from a man in his 60s with myelodysplastic syndrome. Some clones in this sample may be carry-over from other donors' samples.

V gene TRBV27 combines with J gene TRBJ2-7; D remains unclear. This CDR3 spans 14 amino acids. Germline V CDR1 and CDR2: MNHEY, SMNVEV (reference sequence). The germline V and J ends were trimmed by 6 bases and 1 base, with 13 bases remaining between them. The chain's CDR3 is CASSNPPRSYEQYF. DNA of the CDR3: TGTGCCAGCAGCAACCCCCCTCGGTCCTACGAGCAGTACTTC.

The chain combines TRBV6-6 with TRBJ2-7; D is undetermined. The CDR3 spans 11 residues. CDR1 MNHNY and CDR2 SVGAGI come from the germline V gene (reference sequence). The V end lost 6 bases, the J end lost 6 bases, and 9 bases lay between the germline ends. The CDR3 sequence: CASSQVGEQYF. The CDR3 nucleotides read TGTGCCAGCAGCCAAGTAGGCGAGCAGTACTTC.

The chain has TRBV25-1 and TRBJ2-2; D is possibly TRBD1 (6 bases). V was shortened by 4 bases and J by 5 bases, with 11 bases between the two germline ends. Germline V gives CDR1 MGHDK, CDR2 SYGVNS. The CDR3 is 14 residues long. The CDR3 DNA follows: TGTGCCAGCAGTGGTGCAGGGGCGACCGGGGAGCTGTTTTTT. Translated: CASSGAGATGELFF.

This clone occurred once. The chain carries TRBV19 and TRBJ2-1; D gene ambiguous. CDR1 is LNHDA, CDR2 SQIVND, per germline (reference sequence). This CDR3 spans 13 amino acids. Trimming left V 3 bases short and J 4 bases short, with 7 bases between. The CDR3 is CASSIQLYNEQFF. Written as DNA, the CDR3 is TGTGCCAGTAGTATCCAACTGTACAATGAGCAGTTCTTC.

The V and J genes are TRBV4-3 and TRBJ2-3; D might be TRBD1 (7 bases). Germline V gives CDR1 LGHNA, CDR2 YSLEER. CDR3 size: 16 residues. The V end lost 1 base, the J end lost 1 base, and 12 bases lay between the germline ends. CDR3: CASSQGTGGGTDTQYF. In DNA form, the CDR3 reads TGCGCCAGCAGCCAAGGGACAGGCGGGGGCACAGATACGCAGTATTTT.